Sequencing of this T cell receptor (beta chain) was carried out in a study of blood T cell repertoires in COVID-19. At the level of the study: The United States, Italy and Spain were the sources of the acute and convalescent COVID-19 samples. PBMCs, B-cell-depleted T cells, or T cells provided the cDNA or gDNA that made up the material.

The CDR3 sequence is 18 residues long. The repertoire was sequenced with immunoSEQ multiplex PCR; TCRdb's copy has only in-frame clones and lacks some. The repertoire consists of tens of thousands of clones, with approximately 82% occurring once and the leading ten covering about 6%. Input material: peripheral blood. The chain joins TRBV21-1 to TRBJ1-2; TRBD1 reflects the table's D call only, with no check against the DNA. TRBV21-1 is a known pseudogene. This clonotype was sampled from a human donor in a cohort sampled during active or convalescent COVID-19. The CDR3 region is CASSTTDRVSCSTNGYTF. CDR3 bases: TGTGCCAGCAGCACAACGGACAGGGTAAGCTGTTCTACCAATGGCTACACCTTC.